This T cell receptor (beta chain) derives from a study of beta chain features in type 1 diabetes. Investigators reverse transcribed all isolated RNA, so they sequenced expressed TCRB transcripts. Only in-frame clones appear in the TCRdb table, and some are missing; sequencing was by immunoSEQ multiplex PCR. This table has roughly 610,000 clones, 15% to 19% appearing once. The CDR3 length is 14 residues. Trimming cost V 4 bases and J 2 bases, with 11 bases left between them. The germline CDR1 and CDR2 sequences are SGHRS and YFSETQ. Sorting that relied on CD45RO/CCR7/CD25/CD127/CD95/CD27 yielded CD4+ naive, central memory, regulatory and stem cell-like memory cells. This clone was detected only a few times.

The sequenced material came from naive CD4+ T cells from blood. The clonotype originates from a man between 18 and 35 years old in good health. The J gene is TRBJ2-3, the V gene TRBV5-1; possibly TRBD2 for D (5 bases). CDR3 coding DNA: TGCGCCAGCAGCGCCGGACTCGTCACAGATACGCAGTATTTT. This encodes CASSAGLVTDTQYF. The full variable domain, rest sourced from reference TRBV5-1 and TRBJ2-3, is KAGVTQTPRYLIKTRGQQVTLSCSPISGHRSVSWYQQTPGQGLQFLFEYFSETQRNKGNFPGRFSGRQFSNSRSEMNVSTLELGDSALYLCASSAGLVTDTQYFGPGTRLTVL.